Following are 2 T cell receptor beta chains from one sample sequenced in a study of blood T cell repertoires in COVID-19. TCRdb's table, derived via immunoSEQ multiplex PCR, lists solely in-frame clones and lacks some. This sample carries under 200,000 clones, more than 65% of them seen once, and the ten largest clones take around 5.3%. Sequenced material: PBMCs or T cells enriched from blood (not recorded which). These receptors were collected from a woman aged 35 to 49 with acute COVID-19.

The chain is built from TRBV2 and TRBJ2-2, with D tentatively TRBD1 (7 bases). Per the germline V gene, CDR1 is SNHLY and CDR2 is FYNNEI. V was shortened by 7 bases and J by 6 bases, with 18 bases between the two germline ends. The CDR3 extends over 15 amino acids. CDR3 in amino acids: CASKGLTGRAGELFF. The CDR3 DNA follows: TGTGCCAGCAAGGGACTGACAGGGCGGGCCGGGGAGCTGTTTTTT.

This chain connects TRBV5-1 to TRBJ1-3; D might be TRBD1 (6 bases). V was cut by 0 bases and J by 8 bases, with 15 bases left in between. This CDR3 region has 15 residues. Germline V lookup: CDR1 SGHRS, CDR2 YFSETQ. CDR3: CASSLAGHGRDTIYF. The CDR3 bases are TGCGCCAGCAGCTTGGCGGGACACGGTCGGGACACCATATATTTT. The full variable domain, rest sourced from reference TRBV5-1 and TRBJ1-3, is KAGVTQTPRYLIKTRGQQVTLSCSPISGHRSVSWYQQTPGQGLQFLFEYFSETQRNKGNFPGRFSGRQFSNSRSEMNVSTLELGDSALYLCASSLAGHGRDTIYFGEGSWLTVV.